The source of this TCR beta chain is a study of CD8+CD57+ T cells in acquired aplastic anemia. The sample holds one count of this clonotype. Template material for TCR beta VDJ and CDR3 profiling consisted of genomic DNA. Each CDR3 protein gets one entry after TCRdb re-called the reads with MiXCR. The sample has some 170,000 distinct CDR3 sequences; around half are singletons. The patients chosen for sequencing had shown expansion of CD8+CD57+ cells (detected by flow cytometry). Sequencing was done on a sample of sorted CD4+, CD8+, or CD8+CD57+ T cells (not recorded which) from PBMCs. This clonotype was sampled from a human donor with aplastic anemia.

In nucleotides, the CDR3 is TGCAGCTTGGGGGCTTCACCCCTCCACTTT. Amino acids: CSLGASPLHF. The chain employs TRBV29-1 and TRBJ1-6; TRBD1 is a possible D gene (6 bases). Per the germline V gene, CDR1 is SQVTM and CDR2 is ANQGSEA. The ends were cut back, 8 bases at V and 9 bases at J, with 8 bases in the middle. The CDR3 consists of 10 residues.